This is a list of T cell receptor beta chains from one sample in a study of blood T cell repertoires in COVID-19. The method was immunoSEQ multiplex PCR; TCRdb's version includes in-frame clones alone and lacks a portion of them. The sample has roughly 280,000 clones, 70% to 90% seen once. The sample consisted of peripheral blood. The source is a woman aged 70-85 years with acute or convalescent COVID-19. Both conserved end residues are part of each CDR3. Each record gives: CDR3 DNA, CDR3 protein, clone size, V gene, J gene, D gene. A D gene is named only where the DNA matches it firmly. The size of a clone is reported for some rows only, either as once, few or many, or as a class for expanded clones.

DNA: TGTGCCAGTAGTATCTCGTCGGGAGGGGGAAGCGCGGCTTTCTTT
CDR3: CASSISSGGGSAAFF
size: NA
V: TRBV19
J: TRBJ1-1
D: NA

DNA: TGTGCCAGCAGCTTTAGCGGGGGCACAGATACGCAGTATTTT
CDR3: CASSFSGGTDTQYF
size: NA
V: TRBV11-3
J: TRBJ2-3
D: TRBD2

DNA: TGTGCCGGAGAGGGGGACCCTCAAGAGACCCAGTACTTC
CDR3: CAGEGDPQETQYF
size: NA
V: TRBV6-5
J: TRBJ2-5
D: NA

DNA: TGTGCCATCAGTGAGTCGGGGTCAGGGCGCTACTACGAGCAGTACTTC
CDR3: CAISESGSGRYYEQYF
size: NA
V: TRBV10-3
J: TRBJ2-7
D: NA

DNA: TGCGCCAGCAGCTTTGCGGGGGGCTACGAGCAGTACTTC
CDR3: CASSFAGGYEQYF
size: NA
V: TRBV5-1
J: TRBJ2-7
D: TRBD2

DNA: TGCGCCAGCAGCTCGAGCGGGAGCTCCTACAATGAGCAGTTCTTC
CDR3: CASSSSGSSYNEQFF
size: NA
V: TRBV5-1
J: TRBJ2-1
D: TRBD2

DNA: TGTGCCAGCAGCCCATACTCGCAAACCTACAATGAGCAGTTCTTC
CDR3: CASSPYSQTYNEQFF
size: NA
V: TRBV7-8
J: TRBJ2-1
D: NA

DNA: TGTGCCAGCAGCGTAGGTACCACTAGCGGGGGGCCGAGGGCTACGCAGTATTTT
CDR3: CASSVGTTSGGPRATQYF
size: NA
V: TRBV9
J: TRBJ2-3
D: TRBD2

DNA: TGTGCCAGCAGTTCACAGGGAACCTACGAGCAGTACTTC
CDR3: CASSSQGTYEQYF
size: NA
V: TRBV6-5
J: TRBJ2-7
D: NA

DNA: TGTGCCAGCAGCTCGGCGGGGTCGAACACCATATATTTT
CDR3: CASSSAGSNTIYF
size: many
V: TRBV7-9
J: TRBJ1-3
D: NA

DNA: TGTGCCAGCAGTGTGGGAGGGGCCAGTAACACTGAAGCTTTCTTT
CDR3: CASSVGGASNTEAFF
size: NA
V: TRBV2
J: TRBJ1-1
D: NA

DNA: TGTGCCAGCAGTAAGTTAGAGAACACTGAAGCTTTCTTT
CDR3: CASSKLENTEAFF
size: few
V: TRBV28
J: TRBJ1-1
D: NA

DNA: TGTGCCAGCAGTGCCAACTCGGGTGTAGGGGGGGCAGATACGCAGTATTTT
CDR3: CASSANSGVGGADTQYF
size: NA
V: TRBV2
J: TRBJ2-3
D: NA

DNA: TGTGCCAGCAGTGACTATGGTCGGGGTCAGCCCCAGCATTTT
CDR3: CASSDYGRGQPQHF
size: NA
V: TRBV2
J: TRBJ1-5
D: NA

DNA: TGTGCCAGCAGCGTAGGAGGGACAGGAAGAAACACCATATATTTT
CDR3: CASSVGGTGRNTIYF
size: NA
V: TRBV9
J: TRBJ1-3
D: TRBD1

DNA: TGTGCCAGCAGCTTCGACAGGGGGTCCTATAATTCACCCCTCCACTTT
CDR3: CASSFDRGSYNSPLHF
size: NA
V: TRBV7-2
J: TRBJ1-6
D: TRBD1

DNA: TGTGCCAGCAGTTGGGACAGGGGGCAAATCTATGGCTACACCTTC
CDR3: CASSWDRGQIYGYTF
size: NA
V: TRBV6-5
J: TRBJ1-2
D: TRBD1